These T cell receptor beta chains were read from a single sample in a study of blood T cell repertoires in COVID-19. Assay: immunoSEQ multiplex PCR; the TCRdb copy retains only in-frame clones and omits some. The sample carries about 190,000 clones, 88% recorded once. The sample comprised peripheral blood. The receptors derive from a man between 70 and 80 years old with active or convalescent COVID-19. Each CDR3 is given with its conserved first and last residue. D genes are given only for firm matches. Rows give clone size only sometimes, using once, few, many, or a class for an expanded clone.

d_call | j_call | v_call | clone_size | cdr3_aa | cdr3_nt
TRBD2 | TRBJ2-5 | TRBV6-2/TRBV6-3 | . | CASSPSAGGRETQYF | TGTGCCAGCAGTCCATCAGCGGGGGGGCGGGAGACCCAGTACTTC
TRBD1 | TRBJ2-4 | TRBV30 | . | CAWRGQGVTKNIQYF | TGTGCCTGGAGAGGACAGGGGGTCACCAAAAACATTCAGTACTTC
. | TRBJ1-2 | TRBV30 | . | CAWSPFQDYGYTF | TGTGCCTGGAGCCCCTTCCAGGATTATGGCTACACCTTC
TRBD2 | TRBJ2-7 | TRBV27 | . | CASSLAGGPYEQYF | TGTGCCAGCAGTTTAGCGGGGGGGCCCTACGAGCAGTACTTC
. | TRBJ1-5 | TRBV28 | . | CASSLSGLRRANQPQHF | TGTGCCAGCAGTTTATCGGGACTTAGGAGAGCCAATCAGCCCCAGCATTTT
TRBD1 | TRBJ1-3 | TRBV3-1/TRBV3-2 | . | CASSQDLWRGTGKLSSGNTIYF | TGTGCCAGCAGCCAAGATTTGTGGAGGGGGACAGGGAAGCTAAGCTCTGGAAACACCATATATTTT
TRBD2 | TRBJ2-7 | TRBV7-2 | . | CASSPAAGGSSYEQYF | TGTGCCAGCAGCCCGGCCGCGGGAGGGTCATCCTACGAGCAGTACTTC
. | TRBJ2-5 | TRBV5-6 | . | CASIKGGAETQYF | TGTGCCAGCATTAAAGGGGGTGCGGAGACCCAGTACTTC
TRBD2 | TRBJ2-1 | TRBV27 | once | CASSFTSGRARDEQFF | TGTGCCAGCAGTTTCACTAGCGGGAGGGCGAGGGATGAGCAGTTCTTC
TRBD1 | TRBJ2-2 | TRBV6-5 | . | CASKLETGIPGELFF | TGTGCCAGCAAGTTGGAGACAGGGATTCCCGGGGAGCTGTTTTTT
. | TRBJ1-5 | TRBV4-3 | few | CASSQDLSGWGDQPQHF | TGCGCCAGCAGCCAAGATCTATCAGGGTGGGGGGATCAGCCCCAGCATTTT